Listed below are T cell receptor beta chains from one sample, sequenced in a study of response to subunit inactivated influenza vaccine. TCRdb analysed the RT-PCR reads with MiXCR anew, one entry per CDR3 protein. The sample contains 500,000 or so distinct CDR3 sequences, 15% to 20% of which appear only once. The specimen comprised CD4+ T cells sorted from PBMCs, sampled less than 30 months after vaccination. These receptors were collected from a man aged 50 to 75 who received an inactivated influenza vaccine. The CDR3 runs from the conserved cysteine through the conserved F or W. A D gene is named only where the DNA matches it firmly.

>NA|TRBV7-2|TRBJ2-3
CASSRRTETDTQYF
>TRBD2|TRBV7-2|TRBJ2-3
CASSLTSTSGGADTQYF
>TRBD2|TRBV5-1|TRBJ2-5
CASSLGLAGGSSEVTETQYF
>TRBD1|TRBV12-3/TRBV12-4|TRBJ1-5
CASSSTGGLQPQHF
>NA|TRBV20-1|TRBJ2-1
CSARPWVGEQFF
>NA|TRBV15|TRBJ2-7
CATSRGAGSHEQYF
>NA|TRBV20-1|TRBJ1-4
CSATLALGEKLFF
>NA|TRBV7-2|TRBJ2-7
CASSLIPGNEQYF
>NA|TRBV20-1|TRBJ2-2
CSALGGSDGELFF
>NA|TRBV9|TRBJ2-5
CASSVGRDEETQYF
>NA|TRBV10-3|TRBJ1-1
CAISSGRGLEEAFF
>NA|TRBV12-3/TRBV12-4|TRBJ2-3
CASSLRRRNTQYF
>NA|TRBV4-2|TRBJ1-1
CASRNQRAMNTEAFF
>NA|TRBV7-2|TRBJ1-5
CASSLQSGANQPQHF
>NA|TRBV20-1|TRBJ1-1
CSARGHINTEAFF